This TCR beta chain appears in the sequencing data of a study of control samples from healthy donors and cancer patients. V was pared by 3 bases and J by 11 bases, with 2 bases of the junction left unmatched. The CDR3 is 11 amino acids. In germline, CDR1 is MDHEN, CDR2 SYDVKM. Profiled with immunoSEQ multiplex PCR; TCRdb holds only in-frame clones, not every one. The sample includes about 48,000 clones, 93% of them seen just once. The rearrangement uses TRBV28 and TRBJ2-7; 9 bases match TRBD1. Sequencing was performed on PBMCs. The sequence derives from a woman between 50 and 59 years old with head and neck cancer. CDR3 loop: CASSFGDREYF. The CDR3 coding sequence is TGTGCCAGCAGTTTTGGGGACAGGGAGTACTTC.